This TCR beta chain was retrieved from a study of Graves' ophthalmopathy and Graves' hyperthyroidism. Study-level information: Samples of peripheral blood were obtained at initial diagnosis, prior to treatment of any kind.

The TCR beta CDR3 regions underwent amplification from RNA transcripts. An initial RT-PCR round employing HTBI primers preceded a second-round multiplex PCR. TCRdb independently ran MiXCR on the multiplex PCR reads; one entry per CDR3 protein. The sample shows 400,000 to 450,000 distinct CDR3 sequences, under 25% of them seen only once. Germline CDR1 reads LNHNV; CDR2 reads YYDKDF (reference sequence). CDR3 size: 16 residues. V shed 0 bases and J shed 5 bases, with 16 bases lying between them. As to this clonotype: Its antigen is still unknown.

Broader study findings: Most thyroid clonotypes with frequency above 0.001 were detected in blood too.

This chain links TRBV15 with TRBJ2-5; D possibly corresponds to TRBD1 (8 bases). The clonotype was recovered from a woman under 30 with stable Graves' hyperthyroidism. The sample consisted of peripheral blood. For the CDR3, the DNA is TGTGCCACCAGCAGAGATTTCTTACAGGGGGGGGAGACCCAGTACTTC. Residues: CATSRDFLQGGETQYF.